These 2 T cell receptor beta chains share one sample of origin, sequenced in a study of cytomegalovirus exposure and HLA in healthy donors (TCRdb year 2017). The library was generated by the immunoSEQ multiplex PCR assay. A mixture of 60 forward primers for TCR Vbeta segments and 13 reverse primers for TCR Jbeta segments was used in the multiplex PCR. This is the immuneACCESS table as TCRdb keeps it, with only in-frame sequences that have V and J called. A part of the clones is gone; compared with another copy, unresolved V genes explain less than half, and the rest is unexplained. Present in this sample are 80,000 to 130,000 clones, 65% to 90% of which were seen just once. The top ten clonotypes cover about 1.1% of the sample. The specimen was PBMCs. Every receptor here comes from a woman aged 18-30 years in good health and CMV-seronegative.

This clone was seen a handful of times. The chain links TRBV15 to TRBJ1-5; no reliable D call. Deletions cut 0 bases from V and 5 bases from J, with 14 bases between. The germline CDR1 and CDR2 sequences are LNHNV and YYDKDF (reference sequence). The CDR3 has 16 residues. The CDR3 sequence is CATSRDLGREDQPQHF. The CDR3 nucleotides read TGTGCCACCAGCAGAGATCTAGGGAGGGAGGATCAGCCCCAGCATTTT. The variable domain in full, completed from reference TRBV15 and TRBJ1-5, reads DAMVIQNPRYQVTQFGKPVTLSCSQTLNHNVMYWYQQKSSQAPKLLFHYYDKDFNNEADTPDNFQSRRPNTSFCFLDIRSPGLGDTAMYLCATSRDLGREDQPQHFGDGTRLSIL.

This chain joins TRBV7-9 and TRBJ1-4; D call uncertain. This CDR3 is built from 14 residues. Germline V gene lookup returns CDR1 SEHNR and CDR2 FQNEAQ (reference sequence). V was shortened by 2 bases and J by 7 bases, with 11 bases between the two germline ends. CDR3 bases: TGTGCCAGCAGCTTACGGGAAAGAGGTGAAAAACTGTTTTTT. This sequence encodes CASSLRERGEKLFF.